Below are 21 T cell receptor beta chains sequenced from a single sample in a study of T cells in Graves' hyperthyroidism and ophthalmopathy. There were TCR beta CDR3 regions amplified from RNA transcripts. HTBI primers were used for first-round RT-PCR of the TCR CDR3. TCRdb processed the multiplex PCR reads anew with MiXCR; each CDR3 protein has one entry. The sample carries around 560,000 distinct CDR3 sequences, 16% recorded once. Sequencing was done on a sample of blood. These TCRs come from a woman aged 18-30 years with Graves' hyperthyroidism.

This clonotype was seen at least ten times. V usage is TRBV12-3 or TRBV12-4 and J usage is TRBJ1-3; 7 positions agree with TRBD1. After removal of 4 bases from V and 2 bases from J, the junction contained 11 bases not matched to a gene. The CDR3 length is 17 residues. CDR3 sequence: CASSSDRVFLTGNTIYF. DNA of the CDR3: TGTGCCAGCAGTTCCGACAGGGTTTTCCTCACTGGAAACACCATATATTTT.

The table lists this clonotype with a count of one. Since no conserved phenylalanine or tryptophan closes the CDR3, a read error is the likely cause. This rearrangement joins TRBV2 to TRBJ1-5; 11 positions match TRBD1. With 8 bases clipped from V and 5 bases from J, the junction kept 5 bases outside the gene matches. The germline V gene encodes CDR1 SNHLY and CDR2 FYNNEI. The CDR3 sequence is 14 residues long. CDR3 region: CASQMDRGHQPQHC. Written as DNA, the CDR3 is TGTGCCAGCCAAATGGACAGGGGGCATCAGCCCCAGCATTGT.

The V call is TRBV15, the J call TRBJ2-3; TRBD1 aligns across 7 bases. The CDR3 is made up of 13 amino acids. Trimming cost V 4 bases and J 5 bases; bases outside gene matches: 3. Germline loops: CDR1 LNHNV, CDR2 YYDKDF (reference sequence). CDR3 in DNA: TGTGCCACCAGCATAGGGACAGAAGATACGCAGTATTTT. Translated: CATSIGTEDTQYF.

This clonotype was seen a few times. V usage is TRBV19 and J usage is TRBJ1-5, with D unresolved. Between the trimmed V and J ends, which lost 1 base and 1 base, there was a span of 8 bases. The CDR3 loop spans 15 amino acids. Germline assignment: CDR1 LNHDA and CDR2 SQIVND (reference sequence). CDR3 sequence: CASSIVARSNQPQHF. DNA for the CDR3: TGTGCCAGTAGTATAGTGGCAAGGAGCAATCAGCCCCAGCATTTT.

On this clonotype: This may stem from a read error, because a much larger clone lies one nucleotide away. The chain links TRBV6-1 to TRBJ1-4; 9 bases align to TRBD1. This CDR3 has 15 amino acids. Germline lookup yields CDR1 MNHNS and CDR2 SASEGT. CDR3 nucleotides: TGTACCAGCAAACTGGACAGGGGCCGAAATGAAAAACTGTTTTTT. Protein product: CTSKLDRGRNEKLFF.

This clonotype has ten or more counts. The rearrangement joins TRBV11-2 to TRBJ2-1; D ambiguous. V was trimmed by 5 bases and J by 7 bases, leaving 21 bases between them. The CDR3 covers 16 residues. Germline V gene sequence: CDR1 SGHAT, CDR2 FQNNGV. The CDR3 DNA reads TGTGCCAGCAGCATCCTGGTAGGGATGGGAACTAATGAGCAGTTCTTC. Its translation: CASSILVGMGTNEQFF.

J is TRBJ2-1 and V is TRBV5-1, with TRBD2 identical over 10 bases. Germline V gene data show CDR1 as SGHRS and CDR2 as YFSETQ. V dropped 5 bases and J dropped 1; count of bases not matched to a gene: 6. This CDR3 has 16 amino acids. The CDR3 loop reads CASRPSGRGSYNEQFF. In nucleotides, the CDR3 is TGCGCCAGCAGACCAAGCGGGAGGGGTTCCTACAATGAGCAGTTCTTC.

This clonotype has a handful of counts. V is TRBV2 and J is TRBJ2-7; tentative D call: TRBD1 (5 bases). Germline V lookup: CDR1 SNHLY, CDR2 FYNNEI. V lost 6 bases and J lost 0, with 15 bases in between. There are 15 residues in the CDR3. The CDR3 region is CASSHDRGRSYEQYF. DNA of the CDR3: TGTGCCAGCAGCCACGACAGAGGACGCTCCTACGAGCAGTACTTC. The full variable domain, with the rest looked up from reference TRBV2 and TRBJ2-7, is EPEVTQTPSHQVTQMGQEVILRCVPISNHLYFYWYRQILGQKVEFLVSFYNNEISEKSEIFDDQFSVERPDGSNFTLKIRSTKLEDSAMYFCASSHDRGRSYEQYFGPGTRLTVT.

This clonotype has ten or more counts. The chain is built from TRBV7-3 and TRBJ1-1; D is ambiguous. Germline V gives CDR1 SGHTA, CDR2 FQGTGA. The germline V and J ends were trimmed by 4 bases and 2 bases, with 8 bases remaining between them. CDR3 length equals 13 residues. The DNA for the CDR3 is TGTGCCAGCAGCTCGCAGGACAACACTGAAGCTTTCTTT. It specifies CASSSQDNTEAFF. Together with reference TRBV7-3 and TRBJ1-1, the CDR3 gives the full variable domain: GAGVSQTPSNKVTEKGKYVELRCDPISGHTALYWYRQSLGQGPEFLIYFQGTGAADDSGLPNDRFFAVRPEGSVSTLKIQRTERGDSAVYLCASSSQDNTEAFFGQGTRLTVV.

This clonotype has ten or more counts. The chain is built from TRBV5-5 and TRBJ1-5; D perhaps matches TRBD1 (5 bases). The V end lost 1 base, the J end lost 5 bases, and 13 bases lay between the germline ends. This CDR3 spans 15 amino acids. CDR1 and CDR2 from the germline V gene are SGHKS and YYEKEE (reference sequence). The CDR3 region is CASSLRAGKDQPQHF. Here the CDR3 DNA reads TGTGCCAGCAGCTTGCGGGCAGGGAAGGATCAGCCCCAGCATTTT.

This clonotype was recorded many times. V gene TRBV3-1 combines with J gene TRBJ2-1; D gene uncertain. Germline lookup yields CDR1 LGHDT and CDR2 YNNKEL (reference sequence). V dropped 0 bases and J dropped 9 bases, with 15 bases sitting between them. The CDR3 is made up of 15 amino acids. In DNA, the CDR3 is TGTGCCAGCAGCCAAGATTCCGGGCCCTGGGGTGAGCAGTTCTTC. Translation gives CASSQDSGPWGEQFF.

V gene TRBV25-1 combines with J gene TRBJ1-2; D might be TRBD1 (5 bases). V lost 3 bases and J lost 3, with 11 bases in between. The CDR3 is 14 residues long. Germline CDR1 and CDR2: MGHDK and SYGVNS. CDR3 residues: CASSDPGSDYGYTF. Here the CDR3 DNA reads TGTGCCAGCAGTGATCCAGGGAGCGACTATGGCTACACCTTC.

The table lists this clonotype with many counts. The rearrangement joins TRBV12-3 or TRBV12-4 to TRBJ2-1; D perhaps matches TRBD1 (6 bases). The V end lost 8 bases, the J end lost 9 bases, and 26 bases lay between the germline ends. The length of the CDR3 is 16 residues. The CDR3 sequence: CASETASWPDSGEQFF. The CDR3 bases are TGTGCCAGCGAGACGGCTAGCTGGCCGGACAGCGGTGAGCAGTTCTTC.

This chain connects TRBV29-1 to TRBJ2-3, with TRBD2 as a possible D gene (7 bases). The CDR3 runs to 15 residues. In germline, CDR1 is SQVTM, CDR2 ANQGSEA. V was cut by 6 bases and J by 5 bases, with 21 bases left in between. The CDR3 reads CSVPGGRGDRDTQYF. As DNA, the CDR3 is TGCAGCGTCCCCGGGGGGCGGGGAGACAGAGATACGCAGTATTTT.

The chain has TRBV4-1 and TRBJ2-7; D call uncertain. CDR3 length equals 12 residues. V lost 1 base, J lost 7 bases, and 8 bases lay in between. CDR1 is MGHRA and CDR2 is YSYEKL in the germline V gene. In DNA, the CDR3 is TGCGCCAGCAGCCAAGGATTGGGAGAGCAGTACTTC. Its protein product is CASSQGLGEQYF.

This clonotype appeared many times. In DNA form, the CDR3 reads TGTGCCAGCGGGCTAGCGGGAGTCGGAGAGACCCAGTACTTC. Protein product: CASGLAGVGETQYF. The chain employs TRBV6-1 and TRBJ2-5; TRBD2 matches 10 bases. The CDR3 contains 14 residues. With 8 bases clipped from V and 4 bases from J, the junction kept 7 bases outside the gene matches. Germline CDR1 is MNHNS and CDR2 is SASEGT.

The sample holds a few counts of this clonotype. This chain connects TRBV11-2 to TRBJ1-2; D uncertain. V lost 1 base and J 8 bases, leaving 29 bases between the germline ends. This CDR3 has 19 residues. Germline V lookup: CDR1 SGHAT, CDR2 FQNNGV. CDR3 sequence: CASSLARQGRVIDYYGYTF. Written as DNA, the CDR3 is TGTGCCAGCAGCTTAGCTCGACAAGGGCGTGTGATAGACTATTACGGCTACACCTTC.

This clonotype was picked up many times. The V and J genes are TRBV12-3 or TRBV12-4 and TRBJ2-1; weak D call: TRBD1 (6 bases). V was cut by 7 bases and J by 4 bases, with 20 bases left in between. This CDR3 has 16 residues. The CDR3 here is CASKPSRTAKYNEQFF. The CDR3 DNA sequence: TGTGCCAGCAAGCCCTCGAGGACAGCAAAGTACAATGAGCAGTTCTTC.

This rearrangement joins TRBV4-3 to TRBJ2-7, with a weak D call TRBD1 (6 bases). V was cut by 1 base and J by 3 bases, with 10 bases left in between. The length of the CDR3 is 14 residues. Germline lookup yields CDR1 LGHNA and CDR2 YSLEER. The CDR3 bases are TGCGCCAGCAGCCAAGGGACAGCAAACTACGAGCAGTACTTC. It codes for CASSQGTANYEQYF.

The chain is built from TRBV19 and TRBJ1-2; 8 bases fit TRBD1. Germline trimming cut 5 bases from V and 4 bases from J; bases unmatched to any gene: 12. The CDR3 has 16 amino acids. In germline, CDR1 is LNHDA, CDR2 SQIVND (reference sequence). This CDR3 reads CASSAGDRPLFYGYTF. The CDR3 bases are TGTGCCAGTAGTGCGGGGGACAGGCCCTTGTTCTATGGCTACACCTTC. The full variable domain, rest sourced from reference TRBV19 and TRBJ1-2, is DGGITQSPKYLFRKEGQNVTLSCEQNLNHDAMYWYRQDPGQGLRLIYYSQIVNDFQKGDIAEGYSVSREKKESFPLTVTSAQKNPTAFYLCASSAGDRPLFYGYTFGSGTRLTVV.

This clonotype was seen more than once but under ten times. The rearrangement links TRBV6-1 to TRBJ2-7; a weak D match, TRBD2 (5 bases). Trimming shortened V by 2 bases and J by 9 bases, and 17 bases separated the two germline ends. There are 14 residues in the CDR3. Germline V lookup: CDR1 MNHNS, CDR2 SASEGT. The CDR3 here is CASSERSFPEGQYF. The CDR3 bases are TGTGCCAGCAGTGAACGCAGCTTTCCTGAGGGGCAGTACTTC.